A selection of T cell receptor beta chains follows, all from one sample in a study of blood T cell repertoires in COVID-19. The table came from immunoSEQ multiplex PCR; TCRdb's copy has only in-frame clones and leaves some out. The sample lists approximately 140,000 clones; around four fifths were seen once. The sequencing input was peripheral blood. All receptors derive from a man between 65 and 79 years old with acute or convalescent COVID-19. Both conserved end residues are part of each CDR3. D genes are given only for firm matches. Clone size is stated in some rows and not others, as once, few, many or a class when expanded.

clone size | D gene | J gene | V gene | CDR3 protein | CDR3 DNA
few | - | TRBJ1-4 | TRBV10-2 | CASRRTLSPNEKLFF | TGCGCCAGCAGGAGGACACTGAGCCCTAATGAAAAACTGTTTTTT
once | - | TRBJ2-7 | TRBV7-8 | CASGRGTGSYEQYF | TGTGCCAGCGGACGGGGGACCGGGTCCTACGAGCAGTACTTC
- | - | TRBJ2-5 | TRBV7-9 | CASSSLRSEVGRTQYF | TGTGCCAGCAGCTCGTTGCGTTCAGAGGTCGGAAGGACCCAGTACTTC
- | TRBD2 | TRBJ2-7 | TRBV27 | CASSLTSGPYEQYF | TGTGCCAGCAGTTTAACTAGCGGGCCTTACGAGCAGTACTTC
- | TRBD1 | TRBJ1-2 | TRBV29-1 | CSAATGGQFYGYTF | TGCAGCGCCGCTACAGGGGGTCAATTCTATGGCTACACCTTC
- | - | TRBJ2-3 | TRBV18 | CASRRAGTTDTQYF | TGTGCCAGCCGCCGCGCGGGGACCACAGATACGCAGTATTTT
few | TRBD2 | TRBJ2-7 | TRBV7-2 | CASSLFGLASGEQYF | TGTGCCAGCAGCTTATTCGGACTAGCATCGGGCGAGCAGTACTTC
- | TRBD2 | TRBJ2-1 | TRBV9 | CASSGSGGSSYNEQFF | TGTGCCAGCAGCGGAAGCGGGGGGAGCTCCTACAATGAGCAGTTCTTC
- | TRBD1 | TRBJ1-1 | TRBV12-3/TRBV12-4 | CASSYRTGIEAFF | TGTGCCAGCAGTTACAGGACAGGGATTGAAGCTTTCTTT
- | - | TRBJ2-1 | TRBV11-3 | CASSLDSAYNEQFF | TGTGCCAGCAGCTTAGATTCGGCCTACAATGAGCAGTTCTTC
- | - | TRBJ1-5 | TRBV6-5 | CASIRQSSNQPQHF | TGTGCCAGCATCCGACAGTCAAGCAATCAGCCCCAGCATTTT
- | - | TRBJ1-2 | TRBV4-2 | CASSQDLGSDSTYYGYTF | TGTGCCAGCAGCCAAGATCTAGGCTCAGATTCCACTTACTATGGCTACACCTTC
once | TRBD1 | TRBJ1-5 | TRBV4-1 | CASSQLLTGEYQPQHF | TGCGCCAGCAGCCAACTCTTGACAGGGGAGTATCAGCCCCAGCATTTT
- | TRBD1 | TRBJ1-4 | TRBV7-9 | CASSRGGTGAPANEKLFF | TGTGCCAGCAGCCGCGGCGGGACAGGGGCTCCGGCTAATGAAAAACTGTTTTTT
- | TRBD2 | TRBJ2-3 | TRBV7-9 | CASSFSGSTDTQYF | TGTGCCAGCAGCTTTAGCGGGAGCACAGATACGCAGTATTTT
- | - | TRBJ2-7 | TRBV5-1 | CASSLAPGAISYEQYF | TGCGCCAGCAGCTTGGCCCCAGGGGCTATCTCCTACGAGCAGTACTTC
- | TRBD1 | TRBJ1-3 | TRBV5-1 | CASSGHRDRGRSGNTIYF | TGCGCCAGCAGCGGACACCGGGACAGGGGGCGTTCGGGAAACACCATATATTTT
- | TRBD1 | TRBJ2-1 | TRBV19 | CASREQGNYGVGIF | TGTGCCAGTAGAGAACAGGGGAATTATGGTGTGGGGATCTTC
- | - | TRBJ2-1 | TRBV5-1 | CASSLGSSSYNEQFF | TGCGCCAGCAGCTTAGGTAGCAGCTCCTACAATGAGCAGTTCTTC
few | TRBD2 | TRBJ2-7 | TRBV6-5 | CASSYSSLAGPYEQYF | TGTGCCAGCAGTTACTCATCACTAGCGGGGCCTTACGAGCAGTACTTC
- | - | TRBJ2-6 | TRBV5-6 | CASSLALRGSGANVLTF | TGTGCCAGCAGCTTGGCGCTTAGGGGGTCTGGGGCCAACGTCCTGACTTTC
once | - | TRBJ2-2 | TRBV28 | CASLGEELSGELFF | TGTGCCAGCCTCGGGGAGGAGCTATCGGGGGAGCTGTTTTTT
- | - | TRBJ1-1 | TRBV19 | CASSTMGGTEAFF | TGTGCCAGTAGTACCATGGGGGGCACTGAAGCTTTCTTT
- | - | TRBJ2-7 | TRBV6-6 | CASSYSEGQYF | TGTGCCAGCAGTTACTCGGAGGGGCAGTACTTC
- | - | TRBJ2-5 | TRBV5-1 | CASSLVGGTGQETQYF | TGCGCCAGCAGCTTGGTCGGGGGTACGGGCCAAGAGACCCAGTACTTC
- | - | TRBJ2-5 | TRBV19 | CASSIRAGVGVTQYF | TGTGCCAGTAGTATTAGGGCAGGGGTTGGGGTGACCCAGTACTTC
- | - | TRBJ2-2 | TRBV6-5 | CASRLQGDTGELFF | TGTGCCAGCAGATTACAGGGCGACACCGGGGAGCTGTTTTTT
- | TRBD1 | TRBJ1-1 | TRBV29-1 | CSVTLQGWTEAFF | TGCAGCGTTACCCTACAGGGGTGGACTGAAGCTTTCTTT
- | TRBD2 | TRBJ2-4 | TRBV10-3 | CATGTGTTLAKNIQYF | TGTGCCACCGGCACTGGGACTACCTTAGCCAAAAACATTCAGTACTTC
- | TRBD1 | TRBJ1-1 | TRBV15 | CATSRGGQLNTEAFF | TGTGCCACCAGCAGAGGGGGACAGTTGAACACTGAAGCTTTCTTT
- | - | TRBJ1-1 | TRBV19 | CASSIASTGRNTEAFF | TGTGCCAGTAGTATAGCGTCGACAGGCAGGAACACTGAAGCTTTCTTT
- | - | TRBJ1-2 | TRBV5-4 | CASSLQRDYGYTF | TGTGCCAGCAGCTTGCAGCGGGACTATGGCTACACCTTC
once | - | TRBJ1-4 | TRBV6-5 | CASSQRHATNEKLFF | TGTGCCAGCAGTCAACGACACGCCACGAATGAAAAACTGTTTTTT
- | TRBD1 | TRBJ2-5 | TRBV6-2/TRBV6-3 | CASSYDTGGATQYF | TGTGCCAGCAGTTACGATACAGGGGGAGCCACCCAGTACTTC
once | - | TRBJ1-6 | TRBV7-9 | CASSLEGSGAPLHF | TGTGCCAGCAGCTTAGAGGGATCCGGGGCACCCCTCCACTTT
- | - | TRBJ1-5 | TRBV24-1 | CATSDLQGQPQHF | TGTGCCACCAGTGATTTGCAGGGACAGCCCCAGCATTTT
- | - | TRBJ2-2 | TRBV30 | CASPGLASGELFF | TGTGCCTCCCCAGGGTTGGCGAGCGGGGAGCTGTTTTTT
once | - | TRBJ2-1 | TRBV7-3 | CASSFRPNYNEQFF | TGTGCCAGCAGCTTTCGCCCTAACTACAATGAGCAGTTCTTC
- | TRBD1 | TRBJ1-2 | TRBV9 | CASSVGSGQGALEYGYTF | TGTGCCAGCAGCGTAGGTTCGGGACAGGGGGCTTTGGAGTATGGCTACACCTTC
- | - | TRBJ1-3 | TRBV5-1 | CASSLTADLGNTIYF | TGCGCCAGCAGCTTGACCGCGGATCTAGGAAACACCATATATTTT
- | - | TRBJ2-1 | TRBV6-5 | CASSPTPSSYNEQFF | TGTGCCAGCAGTCCGACACCGAGCTCCTACAATGAGCAGTTCTTC
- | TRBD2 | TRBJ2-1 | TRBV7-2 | CASSPAFGGARNEQFF | TGTGCCAGCAGCCCAGCGTTCGGGGGGGCGCGTAATGAGCAGTTCTTC
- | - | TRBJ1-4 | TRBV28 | CASSPPVEKLFF | TGTGCCAGCAGTCCCCCAGTTGAAAAACTGTTTTTT
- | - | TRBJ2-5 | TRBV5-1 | CASSLAGQAPFQETQYF | TGCGCCAGCAGCTTGGCCGGTCAGGCCCCCTTCCAAGAGACCCAGTACTTC